Listed below are T cell receptor beta chains from one sample, sequenced in a study of T-cell reconstitution after alpha-beta-depleted transplantation in children. TCRdb ran MiXCR on the PCR reads and lists one entry per CDR3 protein. The table includes some 200,000 distinct CDR3 sequences, roughly a tenth detected once. Sequencing was performed on PBMCs from the stem cell graft donor, taken from the stem cell graft. The receptors derive from a human donor who donated a stem cell graft to a child with SCID. Each CDR3 is given with its conserved first and last residue. Each record gives: D gene, V gene, clone size, J gene, CDR3 protein, CDR3 DNA. The D gene is left open where the match is weak. Size is stated for part of the rows, as once, few or many counts, or as a class when the clone is expanded.

>TRBD2|TRBV29-1|NA|TRBJ2-7
CSVAGLAGGAYEQYF
TGCAGCGTGGCGGGACTAGCGGGGGGAGCCTACGAGCAGTACTTC
>NA|TRBV12-3/TRBV12-4|many|TRBJ1-6
CASSSEGPPYIDSPLHF
TGTGCCAGCAGTTCCGAGGGCCCCCCCTATATTGATTCACCCCTCCACTTT
>NA|TRBV7-2|many|TRBJ2-1
CASSLGWGGQNEQFF
TGTGCCAGCAGCTTAGGGTGGGGGGGCCAGAATGAGCAGTTCTTC
>NA|TRBV5-1|many|TRBJ2-7
CASGPFGSYEQYF
TGCGCCAGCGGTCCCTTTGGCTCCTACGAGCAGTACTTC
>TRBD1|TRBV5-1|NA|TRBJ2-3
CASSSHLTGVDTQYF
TGCGCCAGCAGCTCGCACCTGACAGGGGTCGATACGCAGTATTTT
>NA|TRBV5-1|many|TRBJ2-7
CASSLQGPTYEQYF
TGCGCCAGCAGCTTGCAAGGACCCACCTACGAGCAGTACTTC
>NA|TRBV20-1|many|TRBJ2-5
CSARVQTVQETQYF
TGCAGTGCTAGAGTCCAGACGGTACAAGAGACCCAGTACTTC
>TRBD2|TRBV5-1|many|TRBJ2-1
CASSLPLAGGPSEQFF
TGCGCCAGCAGCTTGCCTCTAGCGGGGGGGCCTAGTGAGCAGTTCTTC
>TRBD2|TRBV20-1|many|TRBJ2-1
CSAEEQTSFHEQFF
TGCAGTGCCGAAGAGCAGACTAGCTTCCATGAGCAGTTCTTC
>TRBD1|TRBV20-1|few|TRBJ2-7
CSARETGSYEQYF
TGCAGTGCTAGAGAGACAGGGTCCTACGAGCAGTACTTC
>NA|TRBV7-6|many|TRBJ1-6
CASSLELIGNSPLHF
TGTGCCAGCAGCTTAGAGCTCATCGGGAATTCACCCCTCCACTTT
>TRBD2|TRBV7-2|many|TRBJ2-3
CASSLAGDSTDTQYF
TGTGCCAGCAGTTTAGCGGGGGACAGCACAGATACGCAGTATTTT
>TRBD1|TRBV5-1|many|TRBJ1-1
CASSLGAGGNTEAFF
TGCGCCAGCAGCTTGGGCGCAGGGGGGAACACTGAAGCTTTCTTT